The 17 T cell receptor beta chains reported below all come from one sample, sequenced in a study of blood T cell repertoires in COVID-19. Some clones are missing from TCRdb's copy, which holds only in-frame ones; the method was immunoSEQ multiplex PCR. The sample shows some 70,000 clones, around 87% of them seen only once. Material for sequencing was peripheral blood. All receptors derive from a man aged 50-59 years with active COVID-19.

J is TRBJ2-7 and V is TRBV19; TRBD2 might be the D (5 bases). From germline, CDR1 is LNHDA and CDR2 SQIVND (reference sequence). Trimming removed 4 bases at V and 2 bases at J, with 15 bases between. The CDR3 is made up of 15 amino acids. Here the CDR3 reads CASSTGRAHPYEQYF. The CDR3 region has the DNA TGTGCCAGTAGTACGGGGAGAGCCCACCCCTACGAGCAGTACTTC. The variable domain in full, completed from reference TRBV19 and TRBJ2-7, reads DGGITQSPKYLFRKEGQNVTLSCEQNLNHDAMYWYRQDPGQGLRLIYYSQIVNDFQKGDIAEGYSVSREKKESFPLTVTSAQKNPTAFYLCASSTGRAHPYEQYFGPGTRLTVT.

This chain joins TRBV4-1 and TRBJ2-1; D ambiguous. The V and J ends lost 4 bases and 9 bases respectively, with 7 bases between them. The CDR3 loop spans 11 amino acids. Germline V CDR1 and CDR2: MGHRA, YSYEKL. This CDR3 reads CASSPPREQFF. The CDR3 DNA follows: TGCGCCAGCAGCCCCCCCCGTGAGCAGTTCTTC.

This chain uses TRBV12-3 or TRBV12-4 with TRBJ2-1; TRBD2 matches 7 bases. The V gene end was trimmed by 2 bases and the J gene end by 7 bases; junction bases not matched to a gene: 2. The CDR3 is made up of 13 amino acids. The DNA of the CDR3 is TGTGCCAGCAGTTTATGGGGGGGGAATGAGCAGTTCTTC. As protein: CASSLWGGNEQFF.

This clone was observed a few times. The rearrangement links TRBV7-2 to TRBJ2-7, with D perhaps matching TRBD2 (6 bases). Per the germline V gene, CDR1 is SGHTA and CDR2 is FQGNSA. Trimming took 4 bases from V and 3 from J, leaving 13 bases between them. CDR3 length: 14 amino acids. Here the CDR3 reads CASSSAGLGYEQYF. CDR3 sequence (DNA): TGTGCCAGCAGCTCGGCGGGGTTGGGCTACGAGCAGTACTTC.

This clone was seen more than once but under ten times. The chain couples TRBV21-1 to TRBJ1-5; TRBD1, the table's D call, was not compared with the DNA. TRBV21-1 is an annotated pseudogene. This CDR3 comprises 17 residues. CDR3 DNA: TGTGCCAGCAGCGAATACAGGGGGCAGGGGGTGAGTCAGCCCCAGCATTTT. Its protein product is CASSEYRGQGVSQPQHF.

In this sample, this clone turned up a few times. The V and J genes are TRBV19 and TRBJ2-1; TRBD1 matches 9 bases. The CDR3 consists of 13 residues. Germline-derived CDR1 and CDR2 are LNHDA and SQIVND (reference sequence). The J segment lost 10 bases and the V segment lost 7 bases, leaving 8 bases of the junction unmatched. CDR3 in amino acids: CASKGTGSYEQFF. The CDR3 DNA sequence: TGTGCCAGTAAAGGGACAGGGTCGTACGAGCAGTTCTTC. The whole variable domain, remainder taken from reference TRBV19 and TRBJ2-1, is DGGITQSPKYLFRKEGQNVTLSCEQNLNHDAMYWYRQDPGQGLRLIYYSQIVNDFQKGDIAEGYSVSREKKESFPLTVTSAQKNPTAFYLCASKGTGSYEQFFGPGTRLTVL.

The chain has TRBV5-1 and TRBJ1-2; 7 positions match TRBD1. Germline V gene lookup returns CDR1 SGHRS and CDR2 YFSETQ. Trimming removed 7 bases from V and 3 bases from J; junction bases left unmatched: 12. The CDR3 sequence is 15 residues long. CDR3 DNA: TGCGCCAGCCTCTTACCCCCCAGGGGGTACTATGGCTACACCTTC. It specifies CASLLPPRGYYGYTF.

The chain combines TRBV10-3 with TRBJ2-7; 15 nucleotides line up with TRBD2. V gave up 3 bases and J gave up 5 bases; unmatched junction bases: 2. This CDR3 comprises 15 residues. Germline CDR1 is ENHRY and CDR2 is SYGVKD. The CDR3 region has the DNA TGTGCCATCAGTGAAGGGACTAGCGGGAGGAACGAGCAGTACTTC. Its translation: CAISEGTSGRNEQYF.

The chain recombines TRBV6-4 with TRBJ2-5, with 10 bases matching TRBD1. The CDR3 is made up of 16 amino acids. Germline trimming cut 6 bases from V and 5 bases from J; bases unmatched to any gene: 12. Per germline, CDR1 MRHNA and CDR2 SNTAGT. The DNA of the CDR3 is TGTGCCAGCAGGCACCGGGACAGGGGCCCCGGGGAGACCCAGTACTTC. As protein: CASRHRDRGPGETQYF.

The chain carries TRBV7-5 and TRBJ2-1; the table's D call of TRBD1 was not tested on the DNA. TRBV7-5 is an annotated pseudogene. This CDR3 is built from 15 residues. The CDR3 DNA sequence: TGTGTCAGAAGCTTAAGGGGAATCTCCTACAATGAGCAGTTCTTC. It is translated as CVRSLRGISYNEQFF.

V is TRBV29-1 and J is TRBJ2-1; 9 bases fit TRBD2. Germline CDR1 and CDR2: SQVTM and ANQGSEA. With V trimmed by 4 bases and J by 4 bases, 5 bases remained unmatched. This CDR3 is 14 amino acids long. In nucleotides, the CDR3 is TGCAGCGTTGTGCAAAGCGGGGGGTACAATGAGCAGTTCTTC. It yields the protein CSVVQSGGYNEQFF.

Here the CDR3 DNA reads TGTGCCAGCAGCTTAATCGGAGCTGTTAACACTGAAGCTTTCTTT. The encoded protein is CASSLIGAVNTEAFF. V gene TRBV5-4 combines with J gene TRBJ1-1; no reliable D call. Germline CDR1 reads SGHNT; CDR2 reads YYREEE (reference sequence). This CDR3 has 15 residues. The germline V and J ends were trimmed by 2 bases and 2 bases, with 13 bases remaining between them.

V is TRBV9 and J is TRBJ2-1, with a possible D match to TRBD1 (5 bases). Germline CDR1 SGDLS, CDR2 YYNGEE. V was trimmed by 4 bases and J by 4 bases, leaving 15 bases between them. The CDR3 extends over 15 amino acids. The CDR3 nucleotides are TGTGCCAGCAGCCGTACAGGAAGGGCATACAATGAGCAGTTCTTC. Translation: CASSRTGRAYNEQFF.

This chain uses TRBV24-1 with TRBJ2-2; 10 bases are shared with TRBD1. V shed 4 bases and J 4 bases; nucleotides not matched to a gene: 8. This CDR3 comprises 17 residues. Germline V gene data show CDR1 as KGHDR and CDR2 as SFDVKD. The CDR3 DNA is TGTGCCACCAGTGACCCGACGACAGGGGGCGGCACCGGGGAGCTGTTTTTT. Protein sequence: CATSDPTTGGGTGELFF.

The rearrangement uses TRBV5-6 and TRBJ2-4; a weak D match, TRBD2 (6 bases). The CDR3 extends over 15 amino acids. V lost 6 bases and J lost 9, with 22 bases in between. CDR1 and CDR2 from the germline V gene are SGHDT and YYEEEE. Here the CDR3 DNA reads TGTGCCAGCATTGTGGGAGGTCACCCCAAGGGCATTCAGTACTTC. This encodes CASIVGGHPKGIQYF. The full variable domain, rest sourced from reference TRBV5-6 and TRBJ2-4, is DAGVTQSPTHLIKTRGQQVTLRCSPKSGHDTVSWYQQALGQGPQFIFQYYEEEERQRGNFPDRFSGHQFPNYSSELNVNALLLGDSALYLCASIVGGHPKGIQYFGAGTRLSVL.

The chain is built from TRBV4-3 and TRBJ2-3; D is unclear. The CDR3 length is 13 residues. CDR1 LGHNA and CDR2 YSLEER come from the germline V gene. Trimming took off 1 base at V and 4 bases at J, with 6 bases between the two ends. The CDR3 here is CASSQAPADTQYF. As DNA, the CDR3 is TGCGCCAGCAGCCAAGCTCCCGCAGATACGCAGTATTTT.

This chain joins TRBV6-4 and TRBJ2-3, with 7 bases matching TRBD2. The V and J ends lost 5 bases and 0 bases, in that order; junction bases with no gene match: 8. There are 16 residues in the CDR3. Germline loops: CDR1 MRHNA, CDR2 SNTAGT. CDR3 region: CASSPSGDWSTDTQYF. The CDR3 DNA sequence: TGTGCCAGCAGTCCTAGCGGAGATTGGAGCACAGATACGCAGTATTTT.